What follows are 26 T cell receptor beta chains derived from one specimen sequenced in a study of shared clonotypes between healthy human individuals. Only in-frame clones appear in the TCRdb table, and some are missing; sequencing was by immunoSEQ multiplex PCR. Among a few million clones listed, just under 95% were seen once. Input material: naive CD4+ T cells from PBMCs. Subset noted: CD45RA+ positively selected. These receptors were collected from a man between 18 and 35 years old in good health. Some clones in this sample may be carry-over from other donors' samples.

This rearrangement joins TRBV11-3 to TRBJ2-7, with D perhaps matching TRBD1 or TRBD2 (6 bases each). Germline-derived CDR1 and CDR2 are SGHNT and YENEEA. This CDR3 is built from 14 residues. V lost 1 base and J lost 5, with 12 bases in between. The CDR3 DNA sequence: TGTGCCAGCAGCTTAGGGGGGGCCACGAACGAGCAGTACTTC. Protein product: CASSLGGATNEQYF.

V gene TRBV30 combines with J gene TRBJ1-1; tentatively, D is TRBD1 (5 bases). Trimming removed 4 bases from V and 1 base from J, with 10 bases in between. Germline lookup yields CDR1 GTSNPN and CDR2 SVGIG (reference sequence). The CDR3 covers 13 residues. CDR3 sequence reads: CAWTPGPNTEAFF. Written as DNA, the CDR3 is TGTGCCTGGACCCCGGGGCCGAACACTGAAGCTTTCTTT.

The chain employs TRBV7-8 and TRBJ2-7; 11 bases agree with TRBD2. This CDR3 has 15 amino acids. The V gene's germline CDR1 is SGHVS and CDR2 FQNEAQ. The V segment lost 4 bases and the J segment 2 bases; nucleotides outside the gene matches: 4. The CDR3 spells CASSSGLAATYEQYF. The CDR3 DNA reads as TGTGCCAGCAGCTCGGGACTAGCGGCGACCTACGAGCAGTACTTC.

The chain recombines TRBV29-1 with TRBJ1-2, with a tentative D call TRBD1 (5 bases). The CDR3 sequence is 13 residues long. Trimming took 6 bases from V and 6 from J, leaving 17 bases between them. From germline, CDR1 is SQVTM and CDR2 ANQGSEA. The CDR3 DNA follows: TGCAGCGTCCCAAGGGCAGGGAACGATGGCTACACCTTC. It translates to CSVPRAGNDGYTF.

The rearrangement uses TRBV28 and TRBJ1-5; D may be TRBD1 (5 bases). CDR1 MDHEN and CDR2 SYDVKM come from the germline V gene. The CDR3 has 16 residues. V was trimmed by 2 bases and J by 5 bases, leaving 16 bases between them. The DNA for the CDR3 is TGTGCCAGCAGTTTAAAGGGGCCGGAGGGGCATCAGCCCCAGCATTTT. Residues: CASSLKGPEGHQPQHF.

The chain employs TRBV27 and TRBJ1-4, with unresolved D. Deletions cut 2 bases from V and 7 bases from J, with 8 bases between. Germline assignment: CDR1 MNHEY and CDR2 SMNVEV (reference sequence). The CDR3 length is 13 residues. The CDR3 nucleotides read TGTGCCAGCAGTTTAAGACTCGGTGAAAAACTGTTTTTT. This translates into CASSLRLGEKLFF.

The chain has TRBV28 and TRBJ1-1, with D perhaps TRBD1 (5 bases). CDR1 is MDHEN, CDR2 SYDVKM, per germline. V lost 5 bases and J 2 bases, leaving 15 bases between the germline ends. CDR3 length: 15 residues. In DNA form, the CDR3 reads TGTGCCAGCAGTCAGGGTGGGGCTCGAAACACTGAAGCTTTCTTT. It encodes CASSQGGARNTEAFF.

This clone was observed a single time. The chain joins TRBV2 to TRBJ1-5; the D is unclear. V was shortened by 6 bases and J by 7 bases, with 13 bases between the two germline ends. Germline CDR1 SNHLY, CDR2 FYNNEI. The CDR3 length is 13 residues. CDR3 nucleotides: TGTGCCAGCAGGGGGTACCCCGGGCAGCCCCAGCATTTT. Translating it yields CASRGYPGQPQHF.

CDR3 sequence: CASSLLTGPGGEQYF. As DNA, the CDR3 is TGTGCCAGCTCGCTACTCACGGGCCCCGGGGGCGAGCAGTACTTC. The chain employs TRBV18 and TRBJ2-7; D perhaps matches TRBD2 (6 bases). The length of the CDR3 is 15 residues. V gave up 6 bases and J gave up 6 bases, with 21 bases separating them. Germline values: CDR1 KGHSH, CDR2 LQKENI.

The CDR3 DNA reads TGTGCCAGCAGCTTAGGAGGTTCGTCTGGGACCCAGTACTTC. Protein product: CASSLGGSSGTQYF. The chain has TRBV7-2 and TRBJ2-5; D gene ambiguous. Germline assignment: CDR1 SGHTA and CDR2 FQGNSA. This CDR3 has 14 amino acids. Trimming took 1 base from V and 7 from J, leaving 13 bases between them.

CDR3 in DNA: TGTGCCAGCAGTTTTTTGCGGCGGGACTCCCGCACAGATACGCAGTATTTT. Its translation: CASSFLRRDSRTDTQYF. The rearrangement joins TRBV28 to TRBJ2-3; a possible D gene is TRBD2 (6 bases). CDR3 length: 17 residues. Trimming left V 3 bases short and J 1 base short, with 17 bases between. Looked up from germline, CDR1 is MDHEN and CDR2 is SYDVKM.

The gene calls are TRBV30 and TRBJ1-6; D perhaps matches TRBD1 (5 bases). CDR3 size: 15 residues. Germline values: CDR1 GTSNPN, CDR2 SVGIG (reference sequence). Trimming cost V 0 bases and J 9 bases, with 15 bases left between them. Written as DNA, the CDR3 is TGTGCCTGGAGTGTACGGGGACCCGGAGGTTCACCCCTCCACTTT. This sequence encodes CAWSVRGPGGSPLHF.

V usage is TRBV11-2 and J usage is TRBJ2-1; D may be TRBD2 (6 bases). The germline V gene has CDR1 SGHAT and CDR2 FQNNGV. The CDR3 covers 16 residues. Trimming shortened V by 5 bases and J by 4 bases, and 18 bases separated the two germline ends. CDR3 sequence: CASSPGGLARYNEQFF. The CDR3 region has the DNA TGTGCCAGCAGCCCAGGAGGGCTAGCTAGATACAATGAGCAGTTCTTC.

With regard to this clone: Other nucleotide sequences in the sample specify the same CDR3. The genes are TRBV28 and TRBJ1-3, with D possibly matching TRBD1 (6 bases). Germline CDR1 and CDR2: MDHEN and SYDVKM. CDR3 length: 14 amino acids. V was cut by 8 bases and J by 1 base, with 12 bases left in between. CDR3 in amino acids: CASREQGSGNTIYF. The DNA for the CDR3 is TGTGCCAGCCGGGAGCAGGGGTCTGGAAACACCATATATTTT.

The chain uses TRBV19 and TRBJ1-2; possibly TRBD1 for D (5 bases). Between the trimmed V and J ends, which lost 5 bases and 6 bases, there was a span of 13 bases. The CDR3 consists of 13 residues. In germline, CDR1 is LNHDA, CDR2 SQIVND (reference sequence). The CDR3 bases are TGTGCCAGTAGTCCCCAAGACAGTAATGGCTACACCTTC. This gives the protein CASSPQDSNGYTF.

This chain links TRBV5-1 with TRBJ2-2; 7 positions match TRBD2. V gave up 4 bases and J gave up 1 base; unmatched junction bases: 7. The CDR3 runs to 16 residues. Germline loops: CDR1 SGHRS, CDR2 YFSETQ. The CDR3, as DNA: TGCGCCAGCAGCCCCGGGCCTAGCGGGAACACCGGGGAGCTGTTTTTT. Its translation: CASSPGPSGNTGELFF.

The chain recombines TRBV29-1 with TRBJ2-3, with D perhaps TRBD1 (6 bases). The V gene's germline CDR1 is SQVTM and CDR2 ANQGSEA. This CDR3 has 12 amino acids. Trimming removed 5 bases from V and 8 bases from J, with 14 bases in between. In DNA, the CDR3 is TGCAGCGTTCCTCAACAGGGTTGTACGCAGTATTTT. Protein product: CSVPQQGCTQYF.

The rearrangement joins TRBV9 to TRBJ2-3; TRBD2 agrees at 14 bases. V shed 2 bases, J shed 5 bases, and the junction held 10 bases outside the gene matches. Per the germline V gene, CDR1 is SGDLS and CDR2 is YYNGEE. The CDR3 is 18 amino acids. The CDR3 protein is CASSVQGTSGSGLDTQYF. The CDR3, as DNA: TGTGCCAGCAGCGTGCAAGGGACTAGCGGGAGCGGGTTAGATACGCAGTATTTT.

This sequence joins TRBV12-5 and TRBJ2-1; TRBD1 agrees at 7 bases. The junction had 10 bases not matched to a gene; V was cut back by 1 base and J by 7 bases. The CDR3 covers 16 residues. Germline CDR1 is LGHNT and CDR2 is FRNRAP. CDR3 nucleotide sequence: TGTGCTAGTGGTTTGGAAGTATTACAGGGGTTAAATGAGCAGTTCTTC. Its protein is CASGLEVLQGLNEQFF.

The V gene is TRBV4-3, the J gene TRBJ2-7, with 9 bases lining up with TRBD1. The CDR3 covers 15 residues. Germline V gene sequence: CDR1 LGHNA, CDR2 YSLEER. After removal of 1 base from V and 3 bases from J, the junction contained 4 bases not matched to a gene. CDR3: CASSQATGGGYEQYF. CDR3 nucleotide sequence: TGCGCCAGCAGCCAAGCAACAGGGGGCGGCTACGAGCAGTACTTC.

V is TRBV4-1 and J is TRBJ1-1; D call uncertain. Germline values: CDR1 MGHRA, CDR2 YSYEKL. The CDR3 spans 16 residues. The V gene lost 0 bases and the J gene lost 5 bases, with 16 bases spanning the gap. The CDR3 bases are TGCGCCAGCAGCCAAGATCTGATAGGGTTGAGGACTGAAGCTTTCTTT. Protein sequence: CASSQDLIGLRTEAFF.

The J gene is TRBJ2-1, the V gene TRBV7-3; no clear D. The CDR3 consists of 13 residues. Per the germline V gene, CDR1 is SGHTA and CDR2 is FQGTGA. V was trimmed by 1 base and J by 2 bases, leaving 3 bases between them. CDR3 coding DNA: TGTGCCAGCAGCTTAAGCGCCTACAATGAGCAGTTCTTC. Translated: CASSLSAYNEQFF.

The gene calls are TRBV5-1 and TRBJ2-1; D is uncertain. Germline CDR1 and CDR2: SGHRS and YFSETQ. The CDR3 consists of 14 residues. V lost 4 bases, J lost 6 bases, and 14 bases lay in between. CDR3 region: CASSQIQTGNEQFF. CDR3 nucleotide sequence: TGCGCCAGCAGCCAAATCCAGACGGGCAATGAGCAGTTCTTC.

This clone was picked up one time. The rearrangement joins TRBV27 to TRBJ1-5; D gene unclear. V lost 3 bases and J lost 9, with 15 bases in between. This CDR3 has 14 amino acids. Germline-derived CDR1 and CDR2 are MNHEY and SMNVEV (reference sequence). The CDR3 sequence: CASSLVGAGRPQHF. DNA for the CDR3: TGTGCCAGCAGTTTGGTCGGTGCTGGGCGGCCCCAGCATTTT.

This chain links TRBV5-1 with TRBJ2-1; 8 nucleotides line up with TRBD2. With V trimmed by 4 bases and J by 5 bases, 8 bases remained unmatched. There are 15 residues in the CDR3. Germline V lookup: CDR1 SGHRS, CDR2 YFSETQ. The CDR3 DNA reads TGCGCCAGCAGCACCTCTAGCGGGCTGGACAATGAGCAGTTCTTC. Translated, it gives CASSTSSGLDNEQFF. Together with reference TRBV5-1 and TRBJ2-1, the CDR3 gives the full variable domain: KAGVTQTPRYLIKTRGQQVTLSCSPISGHRSVSWYQQTPGQGLQFLFEYFSETQRNKGNFPGRFSGRQFSNSRSEMNVSTLELGDSALYLCASSTSSGLDNEQFFGPGTRLTVL.

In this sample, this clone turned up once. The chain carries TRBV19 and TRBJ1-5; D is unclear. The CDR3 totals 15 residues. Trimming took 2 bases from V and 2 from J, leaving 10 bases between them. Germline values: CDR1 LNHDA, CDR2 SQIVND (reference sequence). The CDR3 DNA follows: TGTGCCAGTAGTATATTAGGGCAGCGCAATCAGCCCCAGCATTTT. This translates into CASSILGQRNQPQHF.